Reported below is one T cell receptor (beta chain). Its cognate antigen has yet to be identified. The germline V gene specifies SGDLS as CDR1 and YYNGEE as CDR2. Reading from cysteine to phenylalanine, the CDR3 counts 14 amino acids. This entry keeps only the CDR3 DNA: 42 bases, framed from base 1. At the junction V is shortened by 0 bases and J by 7 bases, with 8 bases in between. The entry originates in a study of cytomegalovirus exposure and HLA in healthy donors (dated by TCRdb to 2017 to 2019). Regarding the research as a whole: In an earlier analysis of under 600 of the donors, 276 Gb of sequence data and 90 million to 120 million unique TCR beta sequences from about 190 million T cells were reported. An early release that covered around 590 HLA-typed donors contained approximately 300 gigabases of sequencing data and about 93 million unique TCR sequences. The genetic ancestry cluster associated with self-reported Caucasian donors included 80% to 90% of the roughly 390 genotyped donors. The study was designed to test whether signatures of past pathogen exposure could be identified by cataloging public T cell receptors. The study profiled the T cell repertoires of hundreds of subjects by immunosequencing and related them to cytomegalovirus serostatus. Besides the first cohort of roughly 700 subjects, a separate validation cohort made up of 120 different subjects was used. The study combined high-throughput TCR immunosequencing, statistical association of individual TCRs with disease status, and machine learning to predict cytomegalovirus infection status. To study patterns of TCR occurrence, a later analysis re-analyzed previously published TCR beta repertoires from 550 to 800 donors and added high-resolution HLA genotyping. Rather than using new phenotypic data, the later analysis identified candidate immune exposures from TCR beta sequences and from how often those sequences occurred across donors. In an earlier analysis of over 550 of the donors, high-throughput TCR beta sequencing was used to judge whether each TCR beta V gene segment behaved as functional or pseudogenic. Donor age, sex, ethnicity and CMV serostatus were compiled alongside the repertoire data. Genome-wide SNP genotypes for about three fifths of the 666 donors were used in a later genetic analysis, which treated that subset as a discovery cohort. All discovery cohort repertoires had been generated using a single sequencing platform. Both class I and class II loci were covered by HLA typing, at four-digit resolution. The number of donors typed differed by locus, with about 629-630 for A, B, C, DRB1 and DQB1, around 500 for DQA1, nearly 610 for DPA1, and 450 to 480 for DPB1. Five DR-DQ haplotypes were treated as single units for association and clustering because of strong linkage in the cohort. Across 398 genotyped donors of the cohort, an average of roughly 230,000 unique TCR beta nucleotide sequences per donor were sequenced, and roughly a sixth of those sequences were non-productive.

The cohort was made up of roughly 670 healthy bone marrow donors. Cohort members were all nominally healthy when sampled, although unrecorded immune exposures were likely present. The donor was CMV seronegative and belonged to the group of 352 seronegative cohort members. Each donor provided a peripheral blood sample, and peripheral blood mononuclear cells were used for TCR beta sequencing. The Qiagen DNeasy Blood Extraction Kit was used to extract genomic DNA from the blood cell samples. Paper-wide results and their limitations: Only TCR beta chains were sequenced in this cohort, and the absence of alpha or paired-chain data limited detectable features. According to a later genetic analysis, donors in an Asian-associated ancestry cluster had fewer N-insertions in productive TCRs than the roughly 670-donor mean. In a later analysis, TCR association rates were found to vary across HLA loci, with the most associated TCRs seen for DRB1 alleles and the fewest for HLA-C alleles. Because HLA typing was missing for some donors at each locus, association tests included only the typed subset. The classifier was reported to diagnose cytomegalovirus status with high specificity and sensitivity in both the original and validation cohorts. In a later analysis, most CMV-associated TCR beta chains were found to appear HLA-restricted, with HLA associations seemingly driven largely by CMV exposure. A total of 150 or so TCR beta chains were listed by the study as associated with cytomegalovirus. A later analysis found that HLA-associated TCR beta chains were more clonally expanded and had lower generation probabilities than equally common non-associated chains. At a false discovery rate of 0.05, a later analysis linked 15,000 to 20,000 TCR beta sequences to specific HLA alleles. Because the 87-base-pair reads could not distinguish some IMGT-functional V segments, including TRBV6-2 and TRBV6-3, those segments were excluded. Linkage disequilibrium might explain the correlated functional status among segregating V segments, but an unknown experimental factor could not be ruled out. For the cohort, immune exposure information was limited to CMV serostatus. Sequencing depth was assumed to be roughly uniform across donors in the presence/absence analyses, though that assumption may not hold. The sequencing pipeline was judged likely to have produced a cluster of highly shared sequence variants as a technical artifact. When HLA alleles, especially DR and DQ, strongly co-occurred, TCR associations were difficult to assign to individual alleles. In an earlier analysis of some 550 of the donors, most TCR beta V segments were observed in productive rearrangements about 87% or about 30% of the time, broadly matching IMGT annotations. Three of the identified cytomegalovirus-associated TCR beta chains were confirmed in vitro to be specific for cytomegalovirus antigens. According to a later analysis, parvovirus B19, influenza, CMV and Epstein-Barr virus appeared linked to several top co-occurrence clusters. Because counts were too low, approximately 18 rarely observed V segments, including chromosome 9 orphons, were excluded from the earlier analysis of some 540 of the donors. According to the authors, the approach could potentially be generalized to other disease states and immunological phenotypes. Most TCR sequences were observed very rarely across donors, whereas some public TCRs were present in many individuals. A later genetic analysis associated a missense DCLRE1C variant with V-gene and J-gene trimming of TCR beta chains, and an independent cohort replicated the association. A further reported finding was that TCR beta sequences accurately predicted the HLA-A and HLA-B alleles for most subjects in the first cohort.

The library was generated by the immunoSEQ multiplex PCR assay. A mixture of 60 forward primers for TCR Vbeta segments and 13 reverse primers for TCR Jbeta segments was used in the multiplex PCR. Amplification of the CDR3 region of rearranged TCR beta genes was performed with a multiplex PCR assay on genomic DNA. On the Illumina HiSeq System, the amplified TCR beta libraries were sequenced as 87-base-pair reads. Processing in the source paper ran as follows. A later analysis counted approximately 76 million unique TCR beta chains across the 700 or so repertoires, and roughly 11 million of these chains were shared by at least two donors. Raw reads were error-corrected and collapsed into unique sequences by a nearest-neighbor algorithm in which closely related sequences were merged to remove PCR and sequencing errors. To assign V, D and J gene segments, CDR3 sequences were aligned to IMGT reference sequences. For a sequence to be retained, a match of at least six nucleotides to both a V gene segment and a J gene segment was required. Rearrangements were called productive when the CDR3 lacked stop codons and stayed in frame with V and J; all others were non-productive. CDR3 was defined according to IMGT convention as the region running from the second conserved V-encoded cysteine to the conserved J-encoded phenylalanine. In an earlier analysis of 550 to 650 of the donors, sequences lacking an unambiguous match to a single V gene segment were excluded. In an earlier analysis of some 590 of the donors, a V segment was called functional when productive rearrangements were above 56.7%, and segregating when the standard deviation between donors exceeded 5%. A statistical classification framework was built for diagnosing cytomegalovirus status from the catalog of TCR beta chain sequences. In a later analysis, TCR nucleotide sequences were compared against IMGT/GENE-DB human TR gene sequences so that V and J genes could be assigned. In a later analysis, CDR3 sequences and most-parsimonious VDJ recombination scenarios were assigned using the TCRdist pipeline. In a later analysis, each TCR beta chain was defined by its CDR3 amino acid sequence together with its V-gene family, and reads without a unique V-gene family were excluded. A later analysis removed 550 to 650 highly shared, low-generation-probability nucleotide sequences to deal with suspected cross-contamination and a sequencing artifact. In a later analysis, a clonal expansion index for each public chain was calculated from normalized within-repertoire ranks of inferred template counts. In a later analysis, generation probabilities were computed with a VDJ recombination model fitted to out-of-frame rearrangements, and the resulting probabilities were checked against IGoR. In a later analysis, TCR-TCR, TCR-HLA and TCR-CMV co-occurrence was scored with hypergeometric tests, and a repertoire-size bias correction was applied to TCR pairs. A later analysis estimated false discovery rates by permuting HLA or CMV assignments 20 times. A later analysis grouped co-occurring TCRs with DBSCAN, adding TCRdist sequence similarity when clustering within HLA-allele-positive subsets. Co-occurrence clustering excluded repertoires with fewer than 30,000 or more than 120,000 public chains, plus five with anomalous nucleotide sharing. TCRdb mirrors the immuneACCESS table, restricted to in-frame sequences. Some clones are absent from its copies; in checked studies, under half trace to an unresolved V gene, and the reason for the others is unknown. Clone size and V and J calls were adopted from that table, with D and trimming inferred from the DNA. The sample's own table lists roughly 50,000 clones. The biggest ten clones account for about 2.5% of the sample.

Sequenced input: PBMCs. This receptor was identified in a female donor in good health and CMV-seronegative. The V and J segments used are TRBV9 and TRBJ1-6; no D gene call is confident. The CDR3 region: CASSVGTENSPLHF. In nucleotides, the sequence is TGTGCCAGCAGCGTAGGAACAGAGAATTCACCCCTCCACTTT.